This is a list of T cell receptor beta chains from one sample in a study of blood T cells in healthy people across ages. MiXCR was run by TCRdb on the 5' RACE reads, yielding one entry per CDR3 protein. The data hold about 680,000 distinct CDR3 sequences, with around 49% observed a single time. The sequenced sample was blood. The receptor source for this set is a woman aged 55-69 years in good health. Both conserved end residues are part of each CDR3. D genes are given only for firm matches. Clone size appears in some rows only: once, few, many, or a class for an expanded clone.

D: TRBD2
J: TRBJ2-6
size: -
V: TRBV10-3
DNA: TGTGCCATCAGTGCAACGGAAGGACAGAGCGGGAGGAGCTCTGGGGCCAACGTCCTGACTTTC
CDR3: CAISATEGQSGRSSGANVLTF

D: -
J: TRBJ2-2
size: few
V: TRBV7-3
DNA: TGTGCCAGCAGCTCGAACATGGCCGGGGAGCTGTTTTTT
CDR3: CASSSNMAGELFF

D: -
J: TRBJ1-1
size: -
V: TRBV7-2
DNA: TGTGCCAGCAGCATCTACATACCTGGACTTCCATCGAACACTGAAGCTTTCTTT
CDR3: CASSIYIPGLPSNTEAFF

D: -
J: TRBJ2-7
size: -
V: TRBV29-1
DNA: TGCAGCGTTGAAGTTTCGCGATCCACCTACGAGCAGTACTTC
CDR3: CSVEVSRSTYEQYF

D: -
J: TRBJ2-1
size: -
V: TRBV18
DNA: TGTGCCAGCTCACCTGGCTCGAGCAATGGTAATGAGCAGTTCTTC
CDR3: CASSPGSSNGNEQFF

D: -
J: TRBJ2-7
size: many
V: TRBV28
DNA: TGTGCCACCGTGTCACGGTTTTGGGAGCAGTACTTC
CDR3: CATVSRFWEQYF

D: TRBD1
J: TRBJ1-2
size: few
V: TRBV20-1
DNA: TGCAGTGTTCGACAGGGGGGATATGGCTACACCTTC
CDR3: CSVRQGGYGYTF

D: -
J: TRBJ2-1
size: -
V: TRBV11-3
DNA: TGTGCCAGCAGCTTGAACGGGCCCTACAATGAGCAGTTCTTC
CDR3: CASSLNGPYNEQFF

D: -
J: TRBJ2-7
size: -
V: TRBV7-2
DNA: TGTGCCAGCAGCTCCGTGGTGGGCAGCTACGAGCAGTACTTC
CDR3: CASSSVVGSYEQYF

D: -
J: TRBJ1-2
size: -
V: TRBV7-9
DNA: TGTGCCAGCAGCTTATGGGGCTCTAACTATGGCTACACCTTC
CDR3: CASSLWGSNYGYTF

D: TRBD2
J: TRBJ2-5
size: few
V: TRBV20-1
DNA: TGCAGTGGAGAGCGGGAAAGTGAGCAGTACTTC
CDR3: CSGERESEQYF

D: -
J: TRBJ2-5
size: -
V: TRBV3-1
DNA: TGTGCCACACTATGGACTTGGGGACCACAAGAGACCCAGTACTTC
CDR3: CATLWTWGPQETQYF

D: -
J: TRBJ2-3
size: few
V: TRBV7-9
DNA: TGTGCCAGCAGCGCTACGCTAGGAGATACGCAGTATTTT
CDR3: CASSATLGDTQYF

D: -
J: TRBJ2-1
size: -
V: TRBV5-1
DNA: TGCGCCAGCAGCGCGGGACAGAACAATGAGCAGTTCTTC
CDR3: CASSAGQNNEQFF

D: -
J: TRBJ1-6
size: -
V: TRBV6-2/TRBV6-3
DNA: TGTGCCAGCCTGCGCGGAGGTCCTAATTCACCCCTCCACTTT
CDR3: CASLRGGPNSPLHF

D: -
J: TRBJ2-7
size: -
V: TRBV20-1
DNA: TGCAGTGCTAGTCCCACCTACGAGCAGTACTTC
CDR3: CSASPTYEQYF

D: -
J: TRBJ2-5
size: -
V: TRBV29-1
DNA: TGCAGCGGAGCTTACCACTTAACAAACCAGCGGGAGACCCAGTACTTC
CDR3: CSGAYHLTNQRETQYF

D: -
J: TRBJ2-5
size: -
V: TRBV29-1
DNA: TGCAGCGTTGAGTGGAGGACAAAAGAGACCCAGTACTTC
CDR3: CSVEWRTKETQYF

D: TRBD1
J: TRBJ1-1
size: few
V: TRBV9
DNA: TGTGCCAGCAGCCCCTGGACAGGTATAACTGAAGCTTTCTTT
CDR3: CASSPWTGITEAFF

D: TRBD1
J: TRBJ1-4
size: once
V: TRBV20-1
DNA: TGCAGTGCTAGCCGGACGGACAGGGGAAATGAAAAACTGTTTTTT
CDR3: CSASRTDRGNEKLFF

D: TRBD1
J: TRBJ2-5
size: few
V: TRBV7-8
DNA: TGTGCCAGCAGCTTAGGGGGGACAGGGCGGTGGGAGACCCAGTACTTC
CDR3: CASSLGGTGRWETQYF

D: -
J: TRBJ2-6
size: once
V: TRBV9
DNA: TGTGCCAGCAGCGTACTGGGGGCGGGTGGGGCCAACGTCCTGACTTTC
CDR3: CASSVLGAGGANVLTF

D: -
J: TRBJ1-2
size: few
V: TRBV6-1
DNA: TGTGCCAGCAGGTCAGCATCTAGCCCTGCTGGCTACACCTTC
CDR3: CASRSASSPAGYTF

D: TRBD1
J: TRBJ2-1
size: few
V: TRBV29-1
DNA: TGCAGCGTTTCCGGGACAGGGTCGTATGAGCAGTTCTTC
CDR3: CSVSGTGSYEQFF

D: -
J: TRBJ2-3
size: -
V: TRBV5-1
DNA: TGCGCCAGCAGGTCTACCGGAGATACGCAGTATTTT
CDR3: CASRSTGDTQYF

D: -
J: TRBJ1-5
size: -
V: TRBV9
DNA: TGTGCCAGCAGCGTAGTGGCCGACCTGGGACAGCCCCAGCATTTT
CDR3: CASSVVADLGQPQHF

D: TRBD1
J: TRBJ2-5
size: few
V: TRBV5-1
DNA: TGCGCCAGCAGCATCGGGACAGGATATCAAGAGACCCAGTACTTC
CDR3: CASSIGTGYQETQYF

D: TRBD1
J: TRBJ2-3
size: -
V: TRBV28
DNA: TGTGCCAGCCGAGACATGGACAGGTCGGGCACAGATACGCAGTATTTT
CDR3: CASRDMDRSGTDTQYF

D: TRBD2
J: TRBJ2-3
size: -
V: TRBV20-1
DNA: TGCAGTGCTAGTGGACTAGCGGGGAGGGGGGCAGATACGCAGTATTTT
CDR3: CSASGLAGRGADTQYF

D: -
J: TRBJ1-1
size: once
V: TRBV5-6
DNA: TGTGCCAGCAGACACACCCCGGGACAAGGAAACACTGAAGCTTTCTTT
CDR3: CASRHTPGQGNTEAFF

D: TRBD1
J: TRBJ2-7
size: -
V: TRBV24-1
DNA: TGTGCCACCAGTCACTCCCGGACAGGGGACTACGAGCAGTACTTC
CDR3: CATSHSRTGDYEQYF

D: -
J: TRBJ2-5
size: -
V: TRBV6-2/TRBV6-3
DNA: TGTGCCAGCAATTGGGACTCCTCAGATACCCAGTACTTC
CDR3: CASNWDSSDTQYF

D: -
J: TRBJ1-2
size: once
V: TRBV20-1
DNA: TGCAGTGCTGGATCCAGGGGTGGCTACACCTTC
CDR3: CSAGSRGGYTF

D: TRBD2
J: TRBJ2-5
size: -
V: TRBV7-2
DNA: TGTGCCAGCAGTTCTCGGACTAGCGGGGTGGAGACCCAGTACTTC
CDR3: CASSSRTSGVETQYF

D: -
J: TRBJ2-1
size: -
V: TRBV11-3
DNA: TGTGCCAGCAGCTTAGACGGGAGTGACTACAATGAGCAGTTCTTC
CDR3: CASSLDGSDYNEQFF

D: -
J: TRBJ1-2
size: few
V: TRBV7-2
DNA: TGTGCCAGCAGTTCAGGGGTGTATGGCTACACCTTC
CDR3: CASSSGVYGYTF

D: -
J: TRBJ2-2
size: -
V: TRBV7-2
DNA: TGTGCCAGCAGCTTAGGGGGCTACGGCGGGGAGCTGTTTTTT
CDR3: CASSLGGYGGELFF

D: TRBD2
J: TRBJ2-7
size: -
V: TRBV2
DNA: TGTGCCAGCAGGCAGGAACCGGGGACTAGGTCTGACGAGCAGTACTTC
CDR3: CASRQEPGTRSDEQYF

D: TRBD2
J: TRBJ2-2
size: -
V: TRBV28
DNA: TGTGCCAGCCAGCGGGAGGCTTACACCGGGGAGCTGTTTTTT
CDR3: CASQREAYTGELFF

D: -
J: TRBJ1-2
size: few
V: TRBV29-1
DNA: TGCAGCGTTGCCAGGGACAACTATGGCTACACCTTC
CDR3: CSVARDNYGYTF

D: -
J: TRBJ1-2
size: -
V: TRBV27
DNA: TGTGCCAGCCGGCAGACTAACTATGGCTACACCTTC
CDR3: CASRQTNYGYTF

D: TRBD2
J: TRBJ2-7
size: few
V: TRBV20-1
DNA: TGCAGTGCTAGAGATCCGGAAGCGGGAGGACTCGAGCAGTACTTC
CDR3: CSARDPEAGGLEQYF

D: -
J: TRBJ2-7
size: -
V: TRBV4-3
DNA: TGCGCCAGCAGCCAAGAAGGCGGCCAGTCCTACGAGCAGTACTTC
CDR3: CASSQEGGQSYEQYF

D: TRBD2
J: TRBJ2-7
size: -
V: TRBV28
DNA: TGTGCCAGCAGTTCTAGCGGAGCTTTTTACGAGCAGTACTTC
CDR3: CASSSSGAFYEQYF

D: TRBD2
J: TRBJ2-1
size: -
V: TRBV4-3
DNA: TGCGCCAGCAGCCAAGAAGGGCGAGCGGGAGGGGAGCAGTTCTTC
CDR3: CASSQEGRAGGEQFF

D: -
J: TRBJ2-1
size: once
V: TRBV30
DNA: TGTGCCTGGAGCGCTGACTTCAATGAGCAGTTCTTC
CDR3: CAWSADFNEQFF

D: TRBD1
J: TRBJ1-2
size: -
V: TRBV20-1
DNA: TGCAGTGCTAGAGAACCCGACAGGGCGGTGGTAGGCTACACCTTC
CDR3: CSAREPDRAVVGYTF

D: -
J: TRBJ2-6
size: -
V: TRBV15
DNA: TGTGCCACCAGCAGAGATCCTGCTGGGGCCAACGTCCTGACTTTC
CDR3: CATSRDPAGANVLTF

D: -
J: TRBJ2-5
size: -
V: TRBV7-2
DNA: TGTGCCAGCAGCCAGCGGACGGATATGACGGGGTACTTC
CDR3: CASSQRTDMTGYF